This T cell receptor (beta chain) stems from a study of regulatory T cells in long-lasting Graves disease (dated by TCRdb to about 2021). Broadly, across the study: Antithyroid drugs had been taken for less than 3 months by newly diagnosed Graves' disease patients. Persistent Graves' disease patients were compared with newly diagnosed Graves' disease patients by peripheral blood TCR sequencing and RNA sequencing. The study was registered as a clinical trial and conducted in China. A total of some 35 samples underwent TCR sequencing, from some 13 patients with persistent Graves' disease and 20 patients with newly diagnosed Graves' disease.

Libraries were built with multiplex PCR. TCRdb lists the instrument as Illumina HiSeq 4000. TCR beta libraries were built with iRepertoire HTBI primers and Arm-PCR amplification of CDR3 regions. Before sequencing, the PCR products went through gel purification. The authors' pipeline ran thus. Gene usage analysis of CDR3 amino acid clonotypes used the 60 to 80 TRBV and 14 TRBJ segments found across samples. COPE and FqMerger were used to merge the filtered high-quality paired reads into contigs. Contigs were aligned with BLAST to IMGT TRBV, TRBD and TRBJ reference genes, and CDR3 was defined per IMGT. Any clonotype with a frequency above 0.1% was counted as a highly expanded clone. Repertoire diversity was measured by Shannon entropy, and V-J evenness by the Gini coefficient. A clonotype found in more than one individual was treated as public. The raw public data were reprocessed by TCRdb itself: fastp quality trimming at Q25, MiXCR clonotype calling, in-frame beta chains only. Identical CDR3 proteins give one entry, which carries the most common genes and DNA. TCRdb's processing, not the authors', yielded these V and J calls. For this sample the table gives approximately 470,000 distinct CDR3 sequences, of which about 16% were detected only once. The ten largest clonotypes hold 10% to 15% of the sample.

This clonotype was observed a few times. Its antigen target is currently unknown. One base away there is no much larger clone; base qualities are not given. Points the paper makes about the study in general: Persistent patients shared more public clonotypes among themselves (approximately 2,500) than newly diagnosed patients did (approximately 900). The authors noted that the small sample size was a limitation that may lower accuracy. Compared with newly diagnosed patients, patients with persistent Graves' disease had lower TCR Shannon entropy and fewer highly expanded clones, which suggests clonal expansion. Because the primary lesion, thyroid tissue, could not be accessed, the study looked at peripheral blood alone. Sequencing and analysis were restricted to the TCR beta chain.

The time point label for this specimen denotes: newly diagnosed GD, antithyroid drugs for less than 3 months. RNA was extracted from PBMCs in TRIzol for both TCR sequencing and RNA sequencing. Graves' disease was diagnosed according to American Thyroid Association guidelines. Patients were recruited from an endocrinology department in Xi'an, China. Each patient gave 8.5 to 9.5 milliliters of peripheral blood, collected in an EDTA anticoagulant tube. Ficoll Paque Plus density gradient separation was used to isolate PBMCs, and no further T cell sorting was performed. An Agilent 2100 Bioanalyzer and agarose gel were used to assess RNA quality, and a NanoDrop 2000 was used to measure RNA concentration. These data were also filed under a second study, of T cells in Graves' hyperthyroidism and ophthalmopathy. Drawing on the second study: Graves' hyperthyroidism was defined as stable when no progression to ophthalmopathy occurred over 18 months of follow-up. The hyperthyroidism patients were between 18 and 65 years old and newly diagnosed, with a disease duration of less than 2 months. Exclusion was applied to patients with uncontrolled infections, other autoimmune diseases, pregnancy or lactation. Diagnoses relied on clinical symptoms, serum thyroxine and TRAb, thyroid ultrasound and orbital computed tomography. A first-round RT-PCR of the TCR CDR3 used the HTBI primer set with the Qiagen OneStep RT-PCR kit. Most expanded thyroid clonotypes (frequency above 0.001) were also detected in blood, a finding suggesting that blood repertoires may reflect thyroid immune responses. In cross-validation, a model built on a 13 V-J signature told ophthalmopathy apart from stable hyperthyroidism with 85% to 90% sensitivity and about 81% specificity, and in testing the same model reached 80%/75%. In validation, progression to ophthalmopathy was predicted by the model with 70.59% sensitivity and 72.22% specificity, a median of roughly six months before onset. A discovery cohort of around 98 patients, 43 with Graves' ophthalmopathy and more than 55 with stable Graves' hyperthyroidism, was used to find distinguishing TCR V-J signatures. Prospective prediction of ophthalmopathy was tested in an independent validation cohort consisting of 18 to 20 hyperthyroidism patients and more than 15 patients who later progressed to ophthalmopathy. The 80 to 100 discovery patients were randomly divided into training and test sets at a 7:3 ratio. In addition, the study compared T-cell repertoires in thyroid tissue and in blood from about six Graves' hyperthyroidism patients. Once sampling was done, hyperthyroidism patients were given methimazole at a starting dose of 30 mg daily, whereas ophthalmopathy patients were given high-dose intravenous methylprednisolone. Libraries were constructed in a second round of multiplex PCR, after which size selection and purification were performed. Libraries were sequenced paired-end with 100 bp reads on an Illumina HiSeq2000. SOAPnuke was used to process the raw data, with reads discarded if the reads contained adapters or uncalled bases, had a mean Phred below 15, or lacked an exact constant-primer or identifier match. COPE v1.2.5 was used to merge the high-quality paired reads, and each unique nucleotide sequence was defined as a clonotype. MiTCR v1.1 was used to align clonotypes to the IMGT TRBV, TRBD and TRBJ reference segments. The analysis included only V-J combinations with a frequency above 0.0001, which together covered around 99% of the repertoires. A TCS score was defined as the ratio between F50 (clonal expansion) and ExV (chaos), using BLOSUM62-based TCRdist between CDR3 peptides within each V-J. Welch's t-statistics and random forest reduced just over 500 V-J features to 13, which were used in a naive Bayes classifier (R e1071). Sample size was not statistically predetermined, and blinding of investigators to group allocation was not performed. The paper reports TCR Vbeta CDR3 sequencing of 130 to 150 peripheral blood samples: 40 to 45 ophthalmopathy, fewer than 85 hyperthyroidism and 17 progressor patients.

Sequencing used peripheral blood mononuclear cells (PBMCs), obtained at new diagnosis, from a patient treated with antithyroid drugs. This TCR was sampled from a man between 40 and 49 years old with Graves disease. Donor details come from another sample of the same person, matched by shared clones.

The CDR3 corresponds to CASSLGVRGLNYEQYF. Read as DNA, the sequence is TGTGCCAGCAGCTTAGGTGTCAGGGGGCTTAACTACGAGCAGTACTTC. Recombination linked TRBV7-8 to TRBJ2-7; 8 central nucleotides agree with TRBD1. Measured from the cysteine to the phenylalanine, the CDR3 is 16 residues long. Only CDR3 DNA is held: 48 bases, read in frame from base 1. From the germline V gene, CDR1 is SGHVS and CDR2 is FQNEAQ. The germline V end is reduced by 1 base and the J end by 3 bases; junction bases left unmatched: 8.